A selection of T cell receptor beta chains follows, all from one sample in a study of blood T cell repertoires in COVID-19. Clones were sequenced by immunoSEQ multiplex PCR, and TCRdb holds only the in-frame ones, with some missing. The data show around 53,000 clones, with around 87% seen just once and around 7.1% held by the top ten. Sample: peripheral blood. These receptors all come from a woman in her sixties with COVID-19, enrolled during active disease. CDR3s leave out the opening cysteine and the closing phenylalanine or tryptophan.

V gene	J gene	CDR3 protein
TRBV24-1	TRBJ2-1	ATSERTSGRRGNEQF
TRBV25-1	TRBJ2-2	ASSEWSTGELF
TRBV27	TRBJ1-2	ATAGGGGYGYT
TRBV4-1	TRBJ2-2	ASSQELRNRGLAGELF
TRBV28	TRBJ1-5	ASSKRTGYSQPQH
TRBV3-1/TRBV3-2	TRBJ2-7	ASSARDKGLHQY
TRBV2	TRBJ1-5	ASTDPGQGYQPQH
TRBV3-1/TRBV3-2	TRBJ2-2	ASSRRSGGNTGELF
TRBV2	TRBJ2-5	ASSADKNRETQY
TRBV4-2	TRBJ1-1	ASSQDFGSNVGRAEAF
TRBV10-3	TRBJ1-5	AISADRIRQPRH
TRBV27	TRBJ2-7	ASRRSGSPFEQY
TRBV29-1	TRBJ2-7	SVVGGGRFSYEQY
TRBV9	TRBJ2-1	ASSVVGGSAYNEQF
TRBV6-5	TRBJ2-7	ASSEGQGAYEQY
TRBV11-3	TRBJ1-1	ASSPPTGRGRGEAF
TRBV5-6	TRBJ2-7	ASSPTGVNEQY